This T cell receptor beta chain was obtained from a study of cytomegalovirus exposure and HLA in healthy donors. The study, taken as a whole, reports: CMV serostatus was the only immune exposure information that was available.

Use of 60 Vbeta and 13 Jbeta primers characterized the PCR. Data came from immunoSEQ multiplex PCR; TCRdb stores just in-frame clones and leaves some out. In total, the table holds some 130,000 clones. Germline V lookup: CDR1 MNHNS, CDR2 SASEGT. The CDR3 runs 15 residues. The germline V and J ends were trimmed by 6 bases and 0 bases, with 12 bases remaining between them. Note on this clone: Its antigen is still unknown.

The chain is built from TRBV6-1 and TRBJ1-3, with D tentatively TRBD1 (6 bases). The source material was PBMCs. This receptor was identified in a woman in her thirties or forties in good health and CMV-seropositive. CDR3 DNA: TGTGCCAGCAGGCTACAGGGTGGCTCTGGAAACACCATATATTTT. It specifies CASRLQGGSGNTIYF.